What follows is one TCR beta chain and its context. Germline V lookup: CDR1 SEHNR, CDR2 FQNEAQ (reference sequence). This CDR3 is built from 15 residues. V was trimmed by 1 base and J by 5 bases, leaving 11 bases between them. The data originate from a study of control samples from healthy donors and cancer patients. Method: immunoSEQ multiplex PCR; TCRdb's copy keeps in-frame clones and lacks some. The profile shows fewer than 85,000 clones, 85% to 95% of them singletons. This chain links TRBV7-9 with TRBJ2-2; D remains unclear. The receptor comes from a woman in her sixties or seventies in good health. The sample taken for sequencing was blood. The CDR3 is CASSLGSGQTGELFF. The CDR3 region has the DNA TGTGCCAGCAGCTTAGGGTCGGGCCAGACCGGGGAGCTGTTTTTT.